Following are 30 T cell receptor beta chains from one sample sequenced in a study of cytotoxic CD8 clonotypes in ibrutinib-treated CLL. The table came from immunoSEQ multiplex PCR; TCRdb's copy has only in-frame clones and leaves some out. Among approximately 53,000 clones listed, roughly 83% were seen once. This sample comprised PBMCs, obtained after 24 months of ibrutinib treatment. The source is a human donor with chronic lymphocytic leukemia.

This clone is termed medium-sized. The chain uses TRBV6-6 and TRBJ2-1; D may be TRBD1 (5 bases). This CDR3 is built from 16 residues. Per germline, CDR1 MNHNY and CDR2 SVGAGI (reference sequence). V was trimmed by 7 bases and J by 0 bases, leaving 16 bases between them. CDR3 bases: TGTGCCAGCACCAAAGGGGCAAGGAGCTCCTACAATGAGCAGTTCTTC. This sequence encodes CASTKGARSSYNEQFF.

The rearrangement joins TRBV28 to TRBJ2-1, with 8 nucleotides matching TRBD1. The germline CDR1 and CDR2 sequences are MDHEN and SYDVKM. The CDR3 runs 13 residues. With V trimmed by 1 base and J by 13 bases, 6 bases remained unmatched. The chain's CDR3 is CASSLSGPGGQFF. CDR3 DNA sequence: TGTGCCAGCAGTTTATCTGGGCCAGGGGGCCAGTTCTTC. Based on the CDR3 plus reference TRBV28 and TRBJ2-1, the full variable domain is DVKVTQSSRYLVKRTGEKVFLECVQDMDHENMFWYRQDPGLGLRLIYFSYDVKMKEKGDIPEGYSVSREKKERFSLILESASTNQTSMYLCASSLSGPGGQFFGPGTRLTVL.

V and J are TRBV5-6 and TRBJ1-1; weak D call: TRBD1 (5 bases). V was clipped by 2 bases and J by 3 bases, with 11 bases between them. Germline CDR1 reads SGHDT; CDR2 reads YYEEEE. The CDR3 consists of 14 residues. CDR3 residues: CASSFPGGYTEAFF. CDR3 bases: TGTGCCAGCAGCTTTCCTGGGGGGTACACTGAAGCTTTCTTT.

The chain has TRBV18 and TRBJ2-1, with D possibly matching TRBD1 (5 bases). Germline-derived CDR1 and CDR2 are KGHSH and LQKENI. The CDR3 spans 14 residues. V lost 2 bases and J lost 7, with 12 bases in between. As DNA, the CDR3 is TGTGCCAGCTCACCAGGGGCAGTGGGAAATGAGCAGTTCTTC. Protein product: CASSPGAVGNEQFF.

The chain couples TRBV4-1 to TRBJ1-1; perhaps TRBD1 as D (5 bases). Trimming took 2 bases from V and 0 from J, leaving 7 bases between them. The CDR3 is 14 residues long. Looked up from germline, CDR1 is MGHRA and CDR2 is YSYEKL. CDR3 sequence reads: CASSQRGVNTEAFF. For the CDR3, the DNA is TGCGCCAGCAGCCAACGGGGCGTGAACACTGAAGCTTTCTTT.

The CDR3 DNA reads as TGTGCCAGCAGCGTAGAGGGCCCCGGCCAGATTTATTCCACAGATACGCAGTATTTT. Amino acids: CASSVEGPGQIYSTDTQYF. The chain carries TRBV9 and TRBJ2-3; D unresolved. With 0 bases removed from V and 2 bases from J, the gap between germline ends came to 22 bases. The germline V gene encodes CDR1 SGDLS and CDR2 YYNGEE. This CDR3 region has 19 residues. Filled out from reference TRBV9 and TRBJ2-3, the complete variable domain reads DSGVTQTPKHLITATGQRVTLRCSPRSGDLSVYWYQQSLDQGLQFLIQYYNGEERAKGNILERFSAQQFPDLHSELNLSSLELGDSALYFCASSVEGPGQIYSTDTQYFGPGTRLTVL.

The chain couples TRBV6-4 to TRBJ1-1; the match to TRBD1 covers 10 bases. V gave up 2 bases and J gave up 9 bases; unmatched junction bases: 6. Germline CDR1 is MRHNA and CDR2 is SNTAGT. This CDR3 has 14 amino acids. CDR3 nucleotide sequence: TGTGCCAGCAGTGACGCCGGGACAGGGGAGAAAGCTTTCTTT. This encodes CASSDAGTGEKAFF.

This clone was counted a single time. The genes are TRBV5-6 and TRBJ1-1; unclear D gene. V shed 2 bases and J shed 1 base, with 12 bases lying between them. The V gene's germline CDR1 is SGHDT and CDR2 YYEEEE. CDR3 length equals 15 residues. The CDR3 spells CASSFLEGRNTEAFF. DNA of the CDR3: TGTGCCAGCAGCTTTTTGGAAGGGAGGAACACTGAAGCTTTCTTT.

This clone has just a few counts. The chain joins TRBV7-8 to TRBJ2-6; possible D gene TRBD2, 6 bases. Germline V gene data show CDR1 as SGHVS and CDR2 as FQNEAQ. This CDR3 spans 13 amino acids. V was shortened by 8 bases and J by 2 bases, with 7 bases between the two germline ends. CDR3 region: CASGGAGANVLTF. CDR3 nucleotide sequence: TGTGCCAGCGGCGGGGCTGGGGCCAACGTCCTGACTTTC.

The V call is TRBV11-2, the J call TRBJ2-1; TRBD1 matches at 7 bases. This CDR3 has 12 residues. The germline gives CDR1 SGHAT, CDR2 FQNNGV. V gave up 1 base and J gave up 10 bases; unmatched junction bases: 1. This CDR3 reads CASSLVGGEQFF. DNA of the CDR3: TGTGCCAGCAGCTTAGTAGGGGGCGAGCAGTTCTTC.

The rearrangement links TRBV7-3 to TRBJ2-6, with D unclear. CDR3 size: 12 residues. Trimming took off 2 bases at V and 13 bases at J, with 9 bases between the two ends. Germline V CDR1 and CDR2: SGHTA, FQGTGA. DNA for the CDR3: TGTGCCAGCAGCTTAGGGGTTGGGGTCCTGACTTTC. Amino acids: CASSLGVGVLTF.

The gene calls are TRBV10-1 and TRBJ2-5, with TRBD2 matching over 14 bases. Germline V gene data show CDR1 as WNHNN and CDR2 as SYGVQD (reference sequence). Trimming removed 3 bases from V and 5 bases from J; junction bases left unmatched: 5. The CDR3 consists of 16 residues. CDR3 DNA sequence: TGCGCCAGCAGTGATTTGGGACTAGCGGGAGTCGAGACCCAGTACTTC. This translates into CASSDLGLAGVETQYF.

The V gene is TRBV30, the J gene TRBJ1-4, with D possibly matching TRBD1 (5 bases). CDR3 length: 16 amino acids. The V gene lost 2 bases and the J gene lost 4 bases, with 17 bases spanning the gap. Germline lookup yields CDR1 GTSNPN and CDR2 SVGIG (reference sequence). The CDR3 loop is CAWSMGKGPFNEKLFF. The CDR3 DNA sequence: TGTGCCTGGAGTATGGGAAAGGGGCCTTTTAATGAAAAACTGTTTTTT.

This chain joins TRBV6-1 and TRBJ1-2; D is unresolved. Germline CDR1 reads MNHNS; CDR2 reads SASEGT. This CDR3 region has 15 residues. Trimming shortened V by 2 bases and J by 3 bases, and 13 bases separated the two germline ends. The CDR3 spells CASSESLDRDYGYTF. The CDR3 nucleotides read TGTGCCAGCAGTGAATCCCTGGACCGTGACTATGGCTACACCTTC.

The gene calls are TRBV5-6 and TRBJ2-5, with D unclear. Trimming removed 4 bases at V and 2 bases at J, with 15 bases between. Germline V gives CDR1 SGHDT, CDR2 YYEEEE. CDR3 length: 15 residues. Written as DNA, the CDR3 is TGTGCCAGCAGCCGAAGTCGTAGAGTACAAGAGACCCAGTACTTC. This encodes CASSRSRRVQETQYF.

The chain combines TRBV13 with TRBJ2-7, with 10 bases fitting TRBD2. The V gene's germline CDR1 is PRHDT and CDR2 FYEKMQ (reference sequence). The length of the CDR3 is 15 residues. Losses at the gene ends were 2 bases for V and 7 bases for J; bases not matched to a gene: 8. CDR3 nucleotides: TGTGCCAGCAGCTTATTGCTAGCGGGAGCTCTTGAGCAGTACTTC. It encodes CASSLLLAGALEQYF. Full variable domain (missing parts from reference TRBV13 and TRBJ2-7): AAGVIQSPRHLIKEKRETATLKCYPIPRHDTVYWYQQGPGQDPQFLISFYEKMQSDKGSIPDRFSAQQFSDYHSELNMSSLELGDSALYFCASSLLLAGALEQYFGPGTRLTVT.

V gene TRBV27 combines with J gene TRBJ1-4; no clear D gene. Germline CDR1 and CDR2: MNHEY and SMNVEV (reference sequence). Deletions cut 5 bases from V and 7 bases from J, with 8 bases between. The CDR3 runs 12 residues. The DNA for the CDR3 is TGTGCCAGCAGTCATCCTATTGAAAAACTGTTTTTT. It specifies CASSHPIEKLFF. The full variable domain, rest sourced from reference TRBV27 and TRBJ1-4, is EAQVTQNPRYLITVTGKKLTVTCSQNMNHEYMSWYRQDPGLGLRQIYYSMNVEVTDKGDVPEGYKVSRKEKRNFPLILESPSPNQTSLYFCASSHPIEKLFFGSGTQLSVL.

J is TRBJ1-5 and V is TRBV30; D unresolved. Germline CDR1 is GTSNPN and CDR2 is SVGIG (reference sequence). The length of the CDR3 is 12 residues. Trimming shortened V by 1 base and J by 4 bases, and 5 bases separated the two germline ends. The CDR3 bases are TGTGCCTGGAGTGAAAGAAATCAGCCCCAGCATTTT. Translation gives CAWSERNQPQHF.

The chain has TRBV7-2 and TRBJ2-7; D could derive from TRBD1 or TRBD2 (5 bases each). The V gene's germline CDR1 is SGHTA and CDR2 FQGNSA. V was clipped by 1 base and J by 4 bases, with 14 bases between them. The CDR3 consists of 15 residues. The CDR3, as DNA: TGTGCCAGCAGCTTAGGGGGGACCAGCAGGTACGAGCAGTACTTC. It specifies CASSLGGTSRYEQYF.

This clone came up once. This chain links TRBV7-2 with TRBJ2-7; 9 positions agree with TRBD2. The V gene end was trimmed by 5 bases and the J gene end by 4 bases; junction bases not matched to a gene: 15. Germline CDR1 and CDR2: SGHTA and FQGNSA. The CDR3 contains 17 residues. Here the CDR3 reads CASSPRGAGGHLYEQYF. The CDR3 region has the DNA TGTGCCAGCAGCCCGAGAGGGGCGGGAGGGCACTTATACGAGCAGTACTTC.

The chain recombines TRBV4-1 with TRBJ2-3, with TRBD2 matching over 8 bases. This CDR3 region has 16 residues. Germline V gene lookup returns CDR1 MGHRA and CDR2 YSYEKL. With 1 base clipped from V and 4 bases from J, the junction kept 7 bases outside the gene matches. The CDR3 region has the DNA TGCGCCAGCAGCCAAGGAGCCAGCGGGAGCCCAGATACGCAGTATTTT. Amino acid sequence: CASSQGASGSPDTQYF.

This chain connects TRBV19 to TRBJ1-4; no reliable D call. Germline CDR1 is LNHDA and CDR2 is SQIVND (reference sequence). V was clipped by 3 bases and J by 4 bases, with 9 bases between them. This CDR3 region has 14 residues. The CDR3 nucleotides are TGTGCCAGTAGTATTCGTGGCCGTAATGAAAAACTGTTTTTT. This sequence encodes CASSIRGRNEKLFF.

The chain recombines TRBV5-1 with TRBJ2-3; TRBD2 agrees at 15 bases. The V gene's germline CDR1 is SGHRS and CDR2 YFSETQ. This CDR3 region has 15 residues. With V trimmed by 4 bases and J by 5 bases, 2 bases remained unmatched. The CDR3 loop is CASSPGLAGGDTQYF. The CDR3 nucleotides read TGCGCCAGCAGCCCGGGACTAGCGGGAGGAGATACGCAGTATTTT.

This chain connects TRBV28 to TRBJ1-1; TRBD1 is a possible D gene (5 bases). Trimming shortened V by 3 bases and J by 11 bases, and 13 bases separated the two germline ends. CDR3 length: 12 amino acids. Germline CDR1 MDHEN, CDR2 SYDVKM. CDR3 DNA: TGTGCCAGCAGTTTGCGCAGGGCTACGGCTTTCTTT. Translation: CASSLRRATAFF.

This clone was counted once. The chain links TRBV5-6 to TRBJ2-2, with D unresolved. Germline CDR1 reads SGHDT; CDR2 reads YYEEEE. The length of the CDR3 is 12 residues. Trimming took off 2 bases at V and 6 bases at J, with 5 bases between the two ends. CDR3 nucleotide sequence: TGTGCCAGCAGCTTAAGTTCCGGGGAGCTGTTTTTT. Amino acid sequence: CASSLSSGELFF.

The chain combines TRBV7-3 with TRBJ2-1, with TRBD1 identical over 11 bases. CDR1 SGHTA and CDR2 FQGTGA come from the germline V gene. V gave up 3 bases and J gave up 7 bases; unmatched junction bases: 5. This CDR3 is built from 15 residues. The CDR3, as DNA: TGTGCCAGCAGCTTTGGACAGGGGGCGCAGAATGAGCAGTTCTTC. It encodes CASSFGQGAQNEQFF. The full variable domain, its missing parts supplied by reference TRBV7-3 and TRBJ2-1, is GAGVSQTPSNKVTEKGKYVELRCDPISGHTALYWYRQSLGQGPEFLIYFQGTGAADDSGLPNDRFFAVRPEGSVSTLKIQRTERGDSAVYLCASSFGQGAQNEQFFGPGTRLTVL.

This chain uses TRBV7-9 with TRBJ1-4, with D possibly TRBD1 on 6 matching bases. This CDR3 is 13 amino acids long. The germline gives CDR1 SEHNR, CDR2 FQNEAQ (reference sequence). Trimming left V 5 bases short and J 5 bases short, with 9 bases between. The CDR3 DNA is TGTGCCAGCAGCCAAGGACAGAATGAAAAACTGTTTTTT. It translates to CASSQGQNEKLFF.

J is TRBJ2-7 and V is TRBV27; D may be TRBD1 (6 bases). Per the germline V gene, CDR1 is MNHEY and CDR2 is SMNVEV (reference sequence). Trimming took off 5 bases at V and 3 bases at J, with 14 bases between the two ends. The CDR3 has 14 residues. The CDR3 sequence: CASSKIGGSYEQYF. As DNA, the CDR3 is TGTGCCAGCAGTAAAATAGGGGGTAGCTACGAGCAGTACTTC.

J is TRBJ2-1 and V is TRBV5-1; perhaps TRBD2 as D (6 bases). V shed 4 bases and J shed 13 bases, with 15 bases lying between them. The CDR3 consists of 12 residues. Germline loops: CDR1 SGHRS, CDR2 YFSETQ. CDR3 DNA sequence: TGCGCCAGCAGCGATTCCGGGGAGGTTCAGTTCTTC. Translation: CASSDSGEVQFF.

This clone was detected a few times. The V call is TRBV7-2, the J call TRBJ2-2; D is undetermined. The V gene's germline CDR1 is SGHTA and CDR2 FQGNSA. This CDR3 has 16 residues. The V and J ends lost 3 bases and 0 bases respectively, with 11 bases between them. The CDR3 DNA reads as TGTGCCAGCAGCTTGAGGCTTCGCTCGAACACCGGGGAGCTGTTTTTT. The encoded protein is CASSLRLRSNTGELFF.